These T cell receptor beta chains were read from a single sample in a study of cytomegalovirus exposure and HLA in healthy donors. Only in-frame clones appear in the TCRdb table, and some are missing; sequencing was by immunoSEQ multiplex PCR. Of 110,000 to 150,000 clones in the sample, roughly 73% were seen once. Sample: PBMCs. These receptors were collected from a man aged 35-49 years in good health and CMV-seronegative. Both conserved end residues are part of each CDR3. A D gene is named only where the DNA matches it firmly. Size values are once, few and many counts, or a class for expanded clones, and some rows have none.

J: TRBJ2-1; V: TRBV7-6; size: -; D: TRBD1; CDR3: CASSLSPFRDRGNEQFF; DNA: TGTGCCAGCAGCCTTTCCCCATTCCGGGACAGGGGCAATGAGCAGTTCTTC
J: TRBJ1-1; V: TRBV2; size: -; D: TRBD1; CDR3: CATLRDRGFTEAFF; DNA: TGTGCCACCCTACGGGACAGGGGGTTCACTGAAGCTTTCTTT
J: TRBJ1-2; V: TRBV6-6; size: -; D: TRBD1; CDR3: CASSGDRGGYGYTF; DNA: TGTGCCAGCAGTGGCGACAGGGGAGGCTATGGCTACACCTTC
J: TRBJ2-5; V: TRBV5-6; size: -; D: TRBD1; CDR3: CASSRGQDLETQYF; DNA: TGTGCCAGCAGCCGAGGACAGGACCTTGAGACCCAGTACTTC
J: TRBJ2-3; V: TRBV11-2; size: -; D: -; CDR3: CASSFSGSTSITQYF; DNA: TGTGCCAGCAGCTTCTCCGGGAGTACCAGTATAACGCAGTATTTT
J: TRBJ1-4; V: TRBV4-3; size: few; D: TRBD1; CDR3: CASSQDLGQGYEKLFF; DNA: TGCGCCAGCAGCCAAGATCTAGGACAGGGTTATGAAAAACTGTTTTTT
J: TRBJ2-1; V: TRBV5-6; size: few; D: -; CDR3: CASSFGGSNEQFF; DNA: TGTGCCAGCAGCTTTGGGGGGAGCAATGAGCAGTTCTTC
J: TRBJ2-5; V: TRBV6-1; size: -; D: -; CDR3: CASSEGNWRGSWETQYF; DNA: TGTGCCAGCAGTGAAGGCAATTGGAGGGGCTCGTGGGAGACCCAGTACTTC
J: TRBJ1-3; V: TRBV28; size: -; D: TRBD1; CDR3: CASGDRLFNTIYF; DNA: TGTGCCAGCGGGGACAGACTTTTCAACACCATATATTTT
J: TRBJ1-6; V: TRBV9; size: -; D: TRBD1; CDR3: CASSVEDRGWSPLHF; DNA: TGTGCCAGCAGCGTAGAGGACAGGGGATGGTCACCCCTCCACTTT
J: TRBJ1-2; V: TRBV27; size: -; D: -; CDR3: CASSSKWDTIYGYTF; DNA: TGTGCCAGCAGTTCCAAGTGGGACACCATCTATGGCTACACCTTC
J: TRBJ1-2; V: TRBV6-6; size: many; D: -; CDR3: CASSYGQLSYGYTF; DNA: TGTGCCAGCAGTTACGGGCAGCTATCCTATGGCTACACCTTC
J: TRBJ2-1; V: TRBV15; size: -; D: -; CDR3: CATSSAGESYNEQFF; DNA: TGTGCCACCAGCAGTGCAGGGGAGTCCTACAATGAGCAGTTCTTC
J: TRBJ1-2; V: TRBV2; size: -; D: -; CDR3: CASRTGGQGYTF; DNA: TGTGCCAGCAGAACAGGTGGGCAAGGCTACACCTTC
J: TRBJ1-6; V: TRBV7-9; size: few; D: -; CDR3: CASSFGPGLTNSPLHF; DNA: TGTGCCAGCAGCTTTGGCCCCGGACTGACAAATTCACCCCTCCACTTT